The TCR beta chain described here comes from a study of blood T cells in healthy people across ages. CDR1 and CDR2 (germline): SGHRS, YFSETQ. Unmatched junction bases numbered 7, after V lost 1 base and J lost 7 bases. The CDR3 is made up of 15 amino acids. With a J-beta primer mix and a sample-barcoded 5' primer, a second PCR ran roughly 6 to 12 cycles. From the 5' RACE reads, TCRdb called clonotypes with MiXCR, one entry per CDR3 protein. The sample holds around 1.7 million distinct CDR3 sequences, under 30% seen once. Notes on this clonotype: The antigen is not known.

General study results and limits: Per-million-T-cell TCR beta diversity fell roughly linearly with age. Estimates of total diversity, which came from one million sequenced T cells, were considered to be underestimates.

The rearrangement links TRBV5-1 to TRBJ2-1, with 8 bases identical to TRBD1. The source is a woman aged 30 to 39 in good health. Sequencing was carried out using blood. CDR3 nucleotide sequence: TGCGCCAGCAGCTTGTCGGACAGGGATCTAAATGAGCAGTTCTTC. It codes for CASSLSDRDLNEQFF.